The 6 T cell receptor beta chains below were found in one sample sequenced in a study of blood T cell repertoires in COVID-19. Sequenced by immunoSEQ multiplex PCR; TCRdb stores in-frame clones only, minus some. The sample has about 97,000 clones; about nine tenths are singletons. Input material: peripheral blood. The receptors here all came from a man between 60 and 75 years old with acute or convalescent COVID-19.

This clone is a singleton in its sample. The chain is built from TRBV19 and TRBJ1-1, with TRBD1 matching 7 bases. The CDR3 runs to 14 residues. The V gene end was trimmed by 6 bases and the J gene end by 0 bases; junction bases not matched to a gene: 4. Germline V gives CDR1 LNHDA, CDR2 SQIVND (reference sequence). CDR3 sequence reads: CASSWTGLNTEAFF. The CDR3 coding sequence is TGTGCCAGTAGCTGGACAGGACTGAACACTGAAGCTTTCTTT.

The chain links TRBV10-3 to TRBJ2-3; 11 bases match TRBD2. V trimming: 6 bases; J trimming: 3 bases; junction bases outside the gene matches: 14. CDR1 is ENHRY, CDR2 SYGVKD, per germline. CDR3 length: 18 amino acids. The CDR3 nucleotides read TGTGCCATCAGGACGGGGGAGTCGGGACTAGCGGTAACAGATACGCAGTATTTT. Amino acid sequence: CAIRTGESGLAVTDTQYF.

This clone appeared a single time. The gene calls are TRBV4-2 and TRBJ2-5; TRBD1 might be the D (8 bases). Germline V gene data show CDR1 as LGHNA and CDR2 as YNFKEQ. CDR3 length: 15 residues. V was pared by 4 bases and J by 9 bases, with 21 bases between. The CDR3 here is CASSPMTGDGGPQYF. The CDR3 DNA sequence: TGTGCCAGCAGCCCGATGACAGGGGACGGGGGGCCCCAGTACTTC.

This sequence joins TRBV29-1 and TRBJ2-1, with 7 positions matching TRBD2. The CDR3 runs to 14 residues. Germline values: CDR1 SQVTM, CDR2 ANQGSEA. V shed 4 bases, J shed 0 bases, and the junction held 3 bases outside the gene matches. CDR3 in DNA: TGCAGCGTTGCCGGGGGGAGCTCCTACAATGAGCAGTTCTTC. It is translated as CSVAGGSSYNEQFF.

This clone was counted a single time. Other DNA sequences in this sample translate to the same CDR3. The genes are TRBV5-4 and TRBJ2-3; D is perhaps TRBD2 (6 bases). The CDR3 extends over 15 amino acids. Germline V gene data show CDR1 as SGHNT and CDR2 as YYREEE (reference sequence). Trimming stripped 0 bases from V and 0 bases from J, with 8 bases between. The CDR3 sequence: CASSLGGGSTDTQYF. The DNA of the CDR3 is TGTGCCAGCAGCTTGGGGGGAGGAAGCACAGATACGCAGTATTTT.

The rearrangement joins TRBV4-1 to TRBJ2-7; 11 positions agree with TRBD1. The germline CDR1 and CDR2 sequences are MGHRA and YSYEKL. V gave up 5 bases and J gave up 2 bases; unmatched junction bases: 8. This CDR3 spans 16 amino acids. CDR3 DNA: TGCGCCAGCAGCGCCGCACGGGGACAGGGGGCCTACGAGCAGTACTTC. This gives the protein CASSAARGQGAYEQYF.